The 5 T cell receptor beta chains presented below share a single source sample, sequenced in a study of prognosis after radiotherapy for stage I lung cancer. With two-round multiplex PCR, TCR beta CDR3 sequences were amplified from genomic DNA. TRBV and TRBJ genes each had their own specific primers in first-round PCR. Each CDR3 protein is one row after TCRdb ran MiXCR on the multiplex PCR reads. The sample lists some 13,000 distinct CDR3 sequences, 40% to 55% seen once, with 25% to 35% in the top ten. The sequencing used PBMCs, collected before or after stereotactic body radiation therapy (not recorded which). All receptors come from a donor aged 50 or older with non-small cell lung cancer.

This clonotype was counted many times. CDR3 DNA: TGCAGCGCCGGCAAGGCCGCCCTACTAATGAATGAGCAGTTCTTC. It is translated as CSAGKAALLMNEQFF. The chain has TRBV29-1 and TRBJ2-1, with unresolved D. From germline, CDR1 is SQVTM and CDR2 ANQGSEA. The CDR3 covers 15 residues. V lost 7 bases, J lost 7 bases, and 23 bases lay in between.

This clonotype is categorized as medium-sized. The rearrangement links TRBV19 to TRBJ2-7, with D perhaps matching TRBD1 (6 bases). V shed 4 bases and J shed 7 bases, with 14 bases lying between them. The CDR3 sequence is 13 residues long. Germline V gene data show CDR1 as LNHDA and CDR2 as SQIVND (reference sequence). The DNA for the CDR3 is TGTGCCAGTAGTACAGACAGGTCTACGGAGCAGTACTTC. Translation gives CASSTDRSTEQYF.

Relative to its sample, this clonotype is medium-sized. This rearrangement joins TRBV20-1 to TRBJ1-4; D is possibly TRBD1 (6 bases). The CDR3 is 17 amino acids. Germline CDR1 DFQATT, CDR2 SNEGSKA (reference sequence). V dropped 4 bases and J dropped 3 bases, with 21 bases sitting between them. CDR3 coding DNA: TGCAGTGCTACCATCCCCCCCCGGGCAGGGGCTAATGAAAAACTGTTTTTT. It codes for CSATIPPRAGANEKLFF.

The V gene is TRBV20-1, the J gene TRBJ1-3, with D possibly TRBD1 on 5 matching bases. There are 14 residues in the CDR3. Per germline, CDR1 DFQATT and CDR2 SNEGSKA (reference sequence). Trimming shortened V by 0 bases and J by 4 bases, and 10 bases separated the two germline ends. The DNA for the CDR3 is TGCAGTGCTAGAGATTTCAGGGTCGGAAACACCATATATTTT. It codes for CSARDFRVGNTIYF.

Of note for this clonotype: The junction and the germline gene differ at one end; a read error may be behind it. This sequence joins TRBV7-9 and TRBJ1-1; no reliable D call. Germline V lookup: CDR1 SEHNR, CDR2 FQNEAQ (reference sequence). The length of the CDR3 is 15 residues. In DNA, the CDR3 is TGTGCCAGCAGTTTAGTTAAGAAATCGAACACTGTAGCTTTCTTT. It codes for CASSLVKKSNTVAFF.